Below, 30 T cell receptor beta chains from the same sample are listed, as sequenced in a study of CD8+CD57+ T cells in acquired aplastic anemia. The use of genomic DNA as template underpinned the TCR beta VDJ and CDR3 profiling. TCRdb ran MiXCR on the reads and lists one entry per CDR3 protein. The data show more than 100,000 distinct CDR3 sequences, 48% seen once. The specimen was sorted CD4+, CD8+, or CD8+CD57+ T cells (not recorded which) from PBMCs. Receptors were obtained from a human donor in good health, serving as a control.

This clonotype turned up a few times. As DNA, the CDR3 is TGCAGCGCACACCCGACGGGGGACCGATCACCCCTCCACTTT. This sequence encodes CSAHPTGDRSPLHF. The rearrangement joins TRBV29-1 to TRBJ1-6, with D perhaps matching TRBD1 (5 bases). With 7 bases removed from V and 10 bases from J, the gap between germline ends came to 20 bases. Germline CDR1 SQVTM, CDR2 ANQGSEA. CDR3 length: 14 amino acids.

CDR3 DNA: TGTGCCACCAGCAGGGATCGGGGGGGAACGATCAATGAGCAGTTCTTC. Translating it yields CATSRDRGGTINEQFF. The rearrangement joins TRBV15 to TRBJ2-1; 8 bases are a match to TRBD2. Germline CDR1 and CDR2: LNHNV and YYDKDF (reference sequence). The CDR3 extends over 16 amino acids. V lost 3 bases to trimming and J lost 6 bases; unmatched junction nucleotides: 10.

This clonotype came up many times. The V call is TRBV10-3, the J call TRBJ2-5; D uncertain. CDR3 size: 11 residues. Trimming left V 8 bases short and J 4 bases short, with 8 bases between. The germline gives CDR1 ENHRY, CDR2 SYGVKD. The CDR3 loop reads CAIGEPETQYF. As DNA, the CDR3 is TGTGCCATCGGAGAGCCAGAGACCCAGTACTTC.

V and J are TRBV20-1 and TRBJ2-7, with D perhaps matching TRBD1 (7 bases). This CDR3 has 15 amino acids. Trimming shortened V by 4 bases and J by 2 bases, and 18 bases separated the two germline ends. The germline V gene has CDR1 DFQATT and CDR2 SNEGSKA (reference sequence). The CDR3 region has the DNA TGCAGTGCTATCGAGGGGGCGGGACTCACCTACGAGCAGTACTTC. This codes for CSAIEGAGLTYEQYF.

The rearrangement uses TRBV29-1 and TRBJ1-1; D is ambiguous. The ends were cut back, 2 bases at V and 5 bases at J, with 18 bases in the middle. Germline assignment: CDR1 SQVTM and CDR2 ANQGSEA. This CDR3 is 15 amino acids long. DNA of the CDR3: TGCAGCGTTGAAAACGCCTTCCGGGGTCTTACTGAAGCTTTCTTT. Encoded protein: CSVENAFRGLTEAFF. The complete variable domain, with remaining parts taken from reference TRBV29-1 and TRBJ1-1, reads SAVISQKPSRDICQRGTSLTIQCQVDSQVTMMFWYRQQPGQSLTLIATANQGSEATYESGFVIDKFPISRPNLTFSTLTVSNMSPEDSSIYLCSVENAFRGLTEAFFGQGTRLTVV.

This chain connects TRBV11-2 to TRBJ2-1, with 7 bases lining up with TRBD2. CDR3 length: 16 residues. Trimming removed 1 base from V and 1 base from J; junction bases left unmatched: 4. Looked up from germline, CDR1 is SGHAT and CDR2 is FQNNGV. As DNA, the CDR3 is TGTGCCAGCAGCTTAGTTCGCGGGGGATCCTACAATGAGCAGTTCTTC. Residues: CASSLVRGGSYNEQFF.

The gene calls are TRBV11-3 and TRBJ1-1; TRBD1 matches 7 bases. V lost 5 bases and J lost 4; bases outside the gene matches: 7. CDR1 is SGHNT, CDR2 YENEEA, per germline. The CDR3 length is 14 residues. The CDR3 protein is CASSRSTGVTEAFF. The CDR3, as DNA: TGTGCCAGCAGCAGATCAACAGGGGTCACTGAAGCTTTCTTT.

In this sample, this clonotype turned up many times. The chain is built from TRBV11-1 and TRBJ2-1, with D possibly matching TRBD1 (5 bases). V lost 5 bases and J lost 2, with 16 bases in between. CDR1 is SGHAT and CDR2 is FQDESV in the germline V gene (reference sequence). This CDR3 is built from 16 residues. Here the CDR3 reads CASSIKAGFPYNEQFF. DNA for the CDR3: TGTGCCAGCAGCATAAAAGCAGGGTTCCCCTACAATGAGCAGTTCTTC. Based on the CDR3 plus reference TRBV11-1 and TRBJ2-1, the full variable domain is EAEVAQSPRYKITEKSQAVAFWCDPISGHATLYWYRQILGQGPELLVQFQDESVVDDSQLPKDRFSAERLKGVDSTLKIQPAELGDSAMYLCASSIKAGFPYNEQFFGPGTRLTVL.

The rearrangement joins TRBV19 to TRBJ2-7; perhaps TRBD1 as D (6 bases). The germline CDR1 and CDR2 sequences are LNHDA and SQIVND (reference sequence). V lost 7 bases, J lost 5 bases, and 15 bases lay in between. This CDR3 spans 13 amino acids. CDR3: CASISGRGNEQYF. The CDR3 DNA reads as TGTGCCAGTATCTCGGGCAGGGGAAACGAGCAGTACTTC. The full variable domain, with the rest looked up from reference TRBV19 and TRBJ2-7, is DGGITQSPKYLFRKEGQNVTLSCEQNLNHDAMYWYRQDPGQGLRLIYYSQIVNDFQKGDIAEGYSVSREKKESFPLTVTSAQKNPTAFYLCASISGRGNEQYFGPGTRLTVT.

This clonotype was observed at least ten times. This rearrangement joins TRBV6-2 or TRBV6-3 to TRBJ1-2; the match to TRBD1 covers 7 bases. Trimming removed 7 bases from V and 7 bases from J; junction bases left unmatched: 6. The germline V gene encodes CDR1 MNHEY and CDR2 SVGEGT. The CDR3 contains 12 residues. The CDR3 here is CASTATGFGYTF. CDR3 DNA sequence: TGTGCCAGCACCGCGACAGGGTTTGGCTACACCTTC.

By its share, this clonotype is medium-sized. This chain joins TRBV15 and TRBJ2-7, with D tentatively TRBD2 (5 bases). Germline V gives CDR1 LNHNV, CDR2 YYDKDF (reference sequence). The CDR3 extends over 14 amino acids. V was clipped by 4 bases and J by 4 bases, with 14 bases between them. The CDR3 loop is CATSKNTGWYEQYF. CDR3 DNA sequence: TGTGCCACCAGCAAAAATACGGGATGGTACGAGCAGTACTTC. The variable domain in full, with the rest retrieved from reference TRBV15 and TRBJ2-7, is DAMVIQNPRYQVTQFGKPVTLSCSQTLNHNVMYWYQQKSSQAPKLLFHYYDKDFNNEADTPDNFQSRRPNTSFCFLDIRSPGLGDTAMYLCATSKNTGWYEQYFGPGTRLTVT.

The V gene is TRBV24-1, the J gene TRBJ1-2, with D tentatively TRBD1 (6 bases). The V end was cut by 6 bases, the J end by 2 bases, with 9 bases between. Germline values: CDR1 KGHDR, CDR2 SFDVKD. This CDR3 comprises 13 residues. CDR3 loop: CATSTGGNYGYTF. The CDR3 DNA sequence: TGTGCCACCAGTACCGGGGGCAACTATGGCTACACCTTC.

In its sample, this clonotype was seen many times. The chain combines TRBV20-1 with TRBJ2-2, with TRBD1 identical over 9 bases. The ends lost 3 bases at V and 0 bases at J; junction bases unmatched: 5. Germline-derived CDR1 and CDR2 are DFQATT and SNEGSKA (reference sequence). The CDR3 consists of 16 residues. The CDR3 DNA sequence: TGCAGTGCTAGCGGACAGGGGACCACGAACACCGGGGAGCTGTTTTTT. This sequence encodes CSASGQGTTNTGELFF.

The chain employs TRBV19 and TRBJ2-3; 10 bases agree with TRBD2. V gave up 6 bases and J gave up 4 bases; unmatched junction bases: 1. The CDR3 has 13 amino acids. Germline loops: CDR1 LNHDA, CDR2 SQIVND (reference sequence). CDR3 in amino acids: CASRGLAPDTQYF. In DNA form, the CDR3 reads TGTGCCAGTAGGGGACTAGCGCCAGATACGCAGTATTTT.

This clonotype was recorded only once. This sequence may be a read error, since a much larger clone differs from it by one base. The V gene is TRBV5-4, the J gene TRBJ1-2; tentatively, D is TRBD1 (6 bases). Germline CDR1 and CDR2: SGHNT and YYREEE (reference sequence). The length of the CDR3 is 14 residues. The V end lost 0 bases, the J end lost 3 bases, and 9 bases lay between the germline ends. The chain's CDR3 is CASSLDRDHYGYTF. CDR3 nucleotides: TGTGCCAGCAGCTTGGACAGGGATCACTATGGCTACACCTTC.

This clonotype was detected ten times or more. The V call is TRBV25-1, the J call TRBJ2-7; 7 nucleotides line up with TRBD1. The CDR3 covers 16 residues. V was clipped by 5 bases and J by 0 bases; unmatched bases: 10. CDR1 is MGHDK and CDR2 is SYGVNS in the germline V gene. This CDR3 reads CASSPGQRLSSYEQYF. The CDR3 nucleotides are TGTGCCAGCAGTCCGGGACAGCGATTGAGCTCCTACGAGCAGTACTTC.

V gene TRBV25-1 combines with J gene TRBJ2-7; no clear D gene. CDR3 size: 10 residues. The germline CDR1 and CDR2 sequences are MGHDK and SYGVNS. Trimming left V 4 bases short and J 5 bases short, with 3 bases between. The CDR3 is CASSAHEQYF. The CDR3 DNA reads TGTGCCAGCAGTGCTCACGAGCAGTACTTC.

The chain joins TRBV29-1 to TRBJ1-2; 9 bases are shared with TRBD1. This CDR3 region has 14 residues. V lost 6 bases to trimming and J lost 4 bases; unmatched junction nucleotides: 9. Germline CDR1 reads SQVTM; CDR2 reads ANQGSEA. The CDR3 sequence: CSVRTGGRSYGYTF. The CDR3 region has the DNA TGCAGCGTACGTACAGGGGGCAGGAGCTATGGCTACACCTTC.

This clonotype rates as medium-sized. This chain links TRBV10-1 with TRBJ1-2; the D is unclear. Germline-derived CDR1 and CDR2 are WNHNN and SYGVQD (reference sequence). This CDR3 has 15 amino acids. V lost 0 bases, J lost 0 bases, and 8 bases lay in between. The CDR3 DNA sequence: TGCGCCAGCAGTGAGTCGGGTCTTTCTAACTATGGCTACACCTTC. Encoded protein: CASSESGLSNYGYTF.

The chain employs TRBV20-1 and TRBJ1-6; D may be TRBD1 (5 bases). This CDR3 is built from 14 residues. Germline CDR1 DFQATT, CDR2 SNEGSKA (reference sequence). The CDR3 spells CRVGTGRDNSPLHF. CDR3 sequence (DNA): TGCAGGGTGGGGACGGGTAGGGATAATTCACCCCTCCACTTT.

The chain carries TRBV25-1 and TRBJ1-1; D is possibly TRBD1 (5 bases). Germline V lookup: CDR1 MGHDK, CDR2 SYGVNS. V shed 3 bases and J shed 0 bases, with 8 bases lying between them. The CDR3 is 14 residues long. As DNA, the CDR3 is TGTGCCAGCAGTGAGGGACCGATGAACACTGAAGCTTTCTTT. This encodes CASSEGPMNTEAFF.

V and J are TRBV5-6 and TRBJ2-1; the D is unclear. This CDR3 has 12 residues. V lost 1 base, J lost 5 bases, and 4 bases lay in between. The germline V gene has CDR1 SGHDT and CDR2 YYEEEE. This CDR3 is CASSLTNNEQFF. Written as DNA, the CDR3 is TGTGCCAGCAGCTTGACCAACAATGAGCAGTTCTTC. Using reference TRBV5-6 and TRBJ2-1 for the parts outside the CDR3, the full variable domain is DAGVTQSPTHLIKTRGQQVTLRCSPKSGHDTVSWYQQALGQGPQFIFQYYEEEERQRGNFPDRFSGHQFPNYSSELNVNALLLGDSALYLCASSLTNNEQFFGPGTRLTVL.

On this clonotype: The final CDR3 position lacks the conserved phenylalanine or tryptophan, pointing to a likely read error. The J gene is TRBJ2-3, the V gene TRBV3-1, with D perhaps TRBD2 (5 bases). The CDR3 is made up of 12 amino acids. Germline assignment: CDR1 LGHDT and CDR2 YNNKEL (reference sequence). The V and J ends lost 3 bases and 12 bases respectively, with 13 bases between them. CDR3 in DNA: TGTGCCAGCAGCCACATAGCGCTCCACCAGTATCTT. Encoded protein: CASSHIALHQYL.

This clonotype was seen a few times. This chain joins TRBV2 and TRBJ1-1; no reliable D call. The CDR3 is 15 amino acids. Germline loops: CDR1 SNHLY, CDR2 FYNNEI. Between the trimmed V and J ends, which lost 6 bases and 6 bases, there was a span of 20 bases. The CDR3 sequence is CASSEARGYRAEAFF. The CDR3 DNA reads TGTGCCAGCAGCGAGGCCCGTGGGTATAGAGCTGAAGCTTTCTTT.

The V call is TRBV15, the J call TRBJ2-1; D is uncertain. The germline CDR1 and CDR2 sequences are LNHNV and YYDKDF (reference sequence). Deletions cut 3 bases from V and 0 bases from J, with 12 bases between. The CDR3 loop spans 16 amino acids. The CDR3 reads CATSSEEANSYNEQFF. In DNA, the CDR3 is TGTGCCACCAGCAGTGAAGAGGCGAACTCCTACAATGAGCAGTTCTTC.

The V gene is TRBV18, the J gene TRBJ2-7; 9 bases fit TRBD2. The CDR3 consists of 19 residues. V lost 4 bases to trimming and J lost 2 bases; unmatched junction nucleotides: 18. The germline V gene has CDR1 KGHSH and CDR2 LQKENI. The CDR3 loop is CASSLPLPRIAGDTYEQYF. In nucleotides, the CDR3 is TGTGCCAGCTCACTACCCTTACCCCGGATAGCGGGGGACACCTACGAGCAGTACTTC.

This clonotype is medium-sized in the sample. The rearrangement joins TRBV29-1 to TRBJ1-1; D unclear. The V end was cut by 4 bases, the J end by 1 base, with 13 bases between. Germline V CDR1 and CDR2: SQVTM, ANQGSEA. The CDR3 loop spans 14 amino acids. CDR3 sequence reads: CSVVTSGGNTEAFF. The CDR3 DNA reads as TGCAGCGTTGTGACCAGTGGAGGGAACACTGAAGCTTTCTTT.

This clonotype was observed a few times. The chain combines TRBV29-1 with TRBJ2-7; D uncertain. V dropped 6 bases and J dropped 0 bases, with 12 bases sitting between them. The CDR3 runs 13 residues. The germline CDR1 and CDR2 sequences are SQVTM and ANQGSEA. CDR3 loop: CSVGSLASYEQYF. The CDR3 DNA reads TGCAGCGTCGGAAGTTTGGCCTCCTACGAGCAGTACTTC.

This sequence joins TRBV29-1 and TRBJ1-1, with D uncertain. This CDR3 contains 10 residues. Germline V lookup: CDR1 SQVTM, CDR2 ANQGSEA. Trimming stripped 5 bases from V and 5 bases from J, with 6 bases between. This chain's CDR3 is CSVLRTEAFF. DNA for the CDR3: TGCAGCGTTCTGAGGACTGAAGCTTTCTTT.

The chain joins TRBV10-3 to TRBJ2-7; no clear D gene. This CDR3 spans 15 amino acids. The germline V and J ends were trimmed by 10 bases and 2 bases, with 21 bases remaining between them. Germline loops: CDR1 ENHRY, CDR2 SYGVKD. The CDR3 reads CASRREVGRTYEQYF. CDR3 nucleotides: TGTGCCAGCAGGCGAGAGGTTGGCAGGACCTACGAGCAGTACTTC.